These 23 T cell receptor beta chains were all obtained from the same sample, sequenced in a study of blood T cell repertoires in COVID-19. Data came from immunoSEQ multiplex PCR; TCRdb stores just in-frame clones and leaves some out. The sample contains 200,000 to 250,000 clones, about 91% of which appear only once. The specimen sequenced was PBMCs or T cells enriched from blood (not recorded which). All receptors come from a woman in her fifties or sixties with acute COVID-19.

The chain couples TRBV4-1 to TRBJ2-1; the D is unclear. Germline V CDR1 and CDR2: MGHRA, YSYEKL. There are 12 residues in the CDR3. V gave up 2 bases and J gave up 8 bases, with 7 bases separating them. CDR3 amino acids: CASSQRLDEQFF. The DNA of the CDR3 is TGCGCCAGCAGCCAAAGGCTAGATGAGCAGTTCTTC.

The CDR3 reads CASSQAGGLNTEAFF. The CDR3 coding sequence is TGCGCCAGCAGCCAAGCAGGAGGTTTGAACACTGAAGCTTTCTTT. The chain links TRBV4-3 to TRBJ1-1; D is uncertain. This CDR3 region has 15 residues. V shed 1 base and J shed 0 bases, with 9 bases lying between them. CDR1 and CDR2 (germline): LGHNA, YSLEER.

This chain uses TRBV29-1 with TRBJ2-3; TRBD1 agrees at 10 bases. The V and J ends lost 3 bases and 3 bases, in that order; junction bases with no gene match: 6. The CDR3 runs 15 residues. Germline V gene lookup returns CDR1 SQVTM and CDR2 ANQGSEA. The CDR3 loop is CSVELGTGVTDTQYF. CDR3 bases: TGCAGCGTTGAGCTTGGGACAGGGGTGACAGATACGCAGTATTTT.

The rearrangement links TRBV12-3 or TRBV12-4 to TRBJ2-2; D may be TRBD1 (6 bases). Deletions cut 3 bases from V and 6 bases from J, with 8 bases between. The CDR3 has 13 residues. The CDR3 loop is CASSFQGPGELFF. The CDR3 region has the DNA TGTGCCAGCAGTTTTCAGGGGCCCGGGGAGCTGTTTTTT.

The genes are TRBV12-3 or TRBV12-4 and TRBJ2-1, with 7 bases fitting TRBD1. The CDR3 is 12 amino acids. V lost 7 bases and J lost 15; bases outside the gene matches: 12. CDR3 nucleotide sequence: TGTGCCAGCAATTACGCCGGGACAGTAAGGTTCTTC. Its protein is CASNYAGTVRFF.

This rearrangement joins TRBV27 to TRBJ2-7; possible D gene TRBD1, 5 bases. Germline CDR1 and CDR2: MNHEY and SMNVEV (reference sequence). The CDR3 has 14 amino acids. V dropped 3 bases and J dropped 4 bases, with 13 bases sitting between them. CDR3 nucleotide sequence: TGTGCCAGCAGTTTTATTGGTGGGGCGTACGAGCAGTACTTC. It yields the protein CASSFIGGAYEQYF.

The CDR3 region is CASSFGSPAGEQYF. The DNA of the CDR3 is TGTGCCAGCAGCTTTGGGTCACCCGCGGGCGAGCAGTACTTC. V and J are TRBV5-6 and TRBJ2-7; D is possibly TRBD2 (5 bases). V was shortened by 2 bases and J by 6 bases, with 15 bases between the two germline ends. The CDR3 loop spans 14 amino acids. Germline V CDR1 and CDR2: SGHDT, YYEEEE.

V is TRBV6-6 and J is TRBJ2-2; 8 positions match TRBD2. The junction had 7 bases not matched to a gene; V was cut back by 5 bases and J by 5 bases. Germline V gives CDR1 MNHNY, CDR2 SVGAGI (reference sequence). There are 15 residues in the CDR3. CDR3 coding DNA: TGTGCCAGCAGTCACCACCGCGGGGGGACCGGGGAGCTGTTTTTT. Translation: CASSHHRGGTGELFF.

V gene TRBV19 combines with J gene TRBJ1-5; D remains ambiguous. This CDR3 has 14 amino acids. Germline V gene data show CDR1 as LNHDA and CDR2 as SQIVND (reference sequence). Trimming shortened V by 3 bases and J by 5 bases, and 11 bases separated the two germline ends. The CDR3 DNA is TGTGCCAGTAGTATGTCTAATACGGATCAGCCCCAGCATTTT. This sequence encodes CASSMSNTDQPQHF.

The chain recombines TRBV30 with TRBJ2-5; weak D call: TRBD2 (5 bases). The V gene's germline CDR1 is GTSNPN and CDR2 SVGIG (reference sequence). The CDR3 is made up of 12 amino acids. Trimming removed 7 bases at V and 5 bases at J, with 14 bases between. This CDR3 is CALTGGWETQYF. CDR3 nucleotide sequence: TGTGCCTTAACGGGCGGGTGGGAGACCCAGTACTTC.

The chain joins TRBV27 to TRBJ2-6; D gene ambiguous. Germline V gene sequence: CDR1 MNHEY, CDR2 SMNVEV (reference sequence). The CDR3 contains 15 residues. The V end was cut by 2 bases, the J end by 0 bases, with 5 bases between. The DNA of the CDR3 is TGTGCCAGCAGTTTACTTATCTCTGGGGCCAACGTCCTGACTTTC. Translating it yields CASSLLISGANVLTF.

CDR3 in amino acids: CASSPYGARGLNTEAFF. For the CDR3, the DNA is TGCGCCAGCAGCCCTTATGGGGCGCGGGGCCTCAACACTGAAGCTTTCTTT. The chain is built from TRBV5-1 and TRBJ1-1; D may be TRBD1 (5 bases). The CDR3 sequence is 17 residues long. Germline V lookup: CDR1 SGHRS, CDR2 YFSETQ. V lost 4 bases to trimming and J lost 2 bases, with 21 bases between them.

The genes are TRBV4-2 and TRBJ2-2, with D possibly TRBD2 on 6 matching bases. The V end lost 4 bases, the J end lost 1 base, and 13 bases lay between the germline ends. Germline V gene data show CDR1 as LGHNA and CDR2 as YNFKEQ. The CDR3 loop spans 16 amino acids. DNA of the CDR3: TGTGCCAGCAGCCCTCGTAGCGGATTGAACACCGGGGAGCTGTTTTTT. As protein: CASSPRSGLNTGELFF.

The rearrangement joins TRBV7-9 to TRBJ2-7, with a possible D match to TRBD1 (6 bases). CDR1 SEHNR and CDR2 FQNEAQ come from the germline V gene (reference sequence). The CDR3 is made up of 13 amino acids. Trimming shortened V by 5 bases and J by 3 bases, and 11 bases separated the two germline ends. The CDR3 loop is CASSPGQYYEQYF. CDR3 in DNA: TGTGCCAGCAGCCCCGGACAGTACTACGAGCAGTACTTC.

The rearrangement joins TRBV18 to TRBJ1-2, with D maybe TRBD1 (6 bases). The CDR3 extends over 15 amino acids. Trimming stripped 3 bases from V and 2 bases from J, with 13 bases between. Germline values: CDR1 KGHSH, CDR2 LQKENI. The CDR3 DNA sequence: TGTGCCAGCTCACCGAGACAGGATTCAAACTATGGCTACACCTTC. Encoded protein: CASSPRQDSNYGYTF.

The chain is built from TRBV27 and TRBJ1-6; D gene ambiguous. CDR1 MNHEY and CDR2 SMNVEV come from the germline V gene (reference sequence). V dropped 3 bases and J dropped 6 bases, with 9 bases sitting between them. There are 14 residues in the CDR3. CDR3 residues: CASSFGVSNSPLHF. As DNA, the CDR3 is TGTGCCAGCAGTTTCGGAGTGAGTAATTCACCCCTCCACTTT.

The CDR3 sequence: CASSPDRGRGGYTF. The CDR3 DNA sequence: TGTGCCAGCAGCCCAGACAGGGGAAGGGGTGGCTACACCTTC. The chain has TRBV7-3 and TRBJ1-2; 8 positions agree with TRBD1. Per the germline V gene, CDR1 is SGHTA and CDR2 is FQGTGA. The junction had 9 bases not matched to a gene; V was cut back by 5 bases and J by 7 bases. The length of the CDR3 is 14 residues.

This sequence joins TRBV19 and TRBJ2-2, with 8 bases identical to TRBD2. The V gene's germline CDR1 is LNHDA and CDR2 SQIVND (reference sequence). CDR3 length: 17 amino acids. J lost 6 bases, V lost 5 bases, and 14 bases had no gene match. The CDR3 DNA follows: TGTGCCAGTAGTGATCAACGGACTAGCAGGAGGGCCGGGGAGCTGTTTTTT. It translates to CASSDQRTSRRAGELFF.

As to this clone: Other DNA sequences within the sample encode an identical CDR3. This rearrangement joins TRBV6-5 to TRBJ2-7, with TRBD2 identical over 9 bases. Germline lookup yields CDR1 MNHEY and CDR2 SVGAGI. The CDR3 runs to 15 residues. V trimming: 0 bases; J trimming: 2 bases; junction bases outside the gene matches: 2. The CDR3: CASSYSLAGAYEQYF. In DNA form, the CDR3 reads TGTGCCAGCAGTTACTCGTTAGCGGGAGCCTACGAGCAGTACTTC.

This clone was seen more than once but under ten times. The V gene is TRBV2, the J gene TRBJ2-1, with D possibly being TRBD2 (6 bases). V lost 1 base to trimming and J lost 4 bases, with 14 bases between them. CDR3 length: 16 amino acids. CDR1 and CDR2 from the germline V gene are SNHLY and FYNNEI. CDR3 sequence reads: CASSEGWRDLYNEQFF. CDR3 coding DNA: TGTGCCAGCAGTGAAGGATGGCGGGACCTTTACAATGAGCAGTTCTTC.

CDR3 sequence (DNA): TGTGCCAGCTCAGCTAAACAGGGGTCGAGTTCACCCCTCCACTTT. Translating it yields CASSAKQGSSSPLHF. The V and J genes are TRBV18 and TRBJ1-6; the match to TRBD1 covers 7 bases. After removal of 5 bases from V and 9 bases from J, the junction contained 10 bases not matched to a gene. CDR1 and CDR2 from the germline V gene are KGHSH and LQKENI. The CDR3 extends over 15 amino acids.

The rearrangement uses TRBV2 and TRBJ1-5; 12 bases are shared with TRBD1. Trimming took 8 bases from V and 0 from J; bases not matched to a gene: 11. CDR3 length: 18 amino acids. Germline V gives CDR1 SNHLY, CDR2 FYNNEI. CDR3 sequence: CASSRPGQGARSNQPQHF. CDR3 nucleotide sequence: TGTGCCAGCTCGCGACCGGGACAGGGGGCTCGTAGCAATCAGCCCCAGCATTTT.

The chain's CDR3 is CASSIQGTSGNTIYF. CDR3 sequence (DNA): TGCGCCAGCAGCATACAGGGGACCTCTGGAAACACCATATATTTT. This chain joins TRBV5-1 and TRBJ1-3; 7 bases line up with TRBD1. This CDR3 contains 15 residues. The V and J ends lost 4 bases and 0 bases, in that order; junction bases with no gene match: 4. The germline V gene encodes CDR1 SGHRS and CDR2 YFSETQ.